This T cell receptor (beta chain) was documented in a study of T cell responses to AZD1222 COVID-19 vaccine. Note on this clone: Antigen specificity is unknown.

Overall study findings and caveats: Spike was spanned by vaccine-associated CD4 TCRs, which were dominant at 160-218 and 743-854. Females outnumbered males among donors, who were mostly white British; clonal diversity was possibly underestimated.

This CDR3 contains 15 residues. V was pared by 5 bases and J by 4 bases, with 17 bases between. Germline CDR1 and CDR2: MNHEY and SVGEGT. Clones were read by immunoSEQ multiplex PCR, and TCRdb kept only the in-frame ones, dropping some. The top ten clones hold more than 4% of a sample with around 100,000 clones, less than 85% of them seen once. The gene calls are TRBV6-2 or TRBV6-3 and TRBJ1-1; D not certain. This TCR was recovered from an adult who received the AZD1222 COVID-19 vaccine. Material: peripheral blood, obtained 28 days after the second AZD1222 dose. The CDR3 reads CASSNNLWVSTEAFF. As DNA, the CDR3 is TGTGCCAGCAGTAATAACCTTTGGGTAAGCACTGAAGCTTTCTTT.